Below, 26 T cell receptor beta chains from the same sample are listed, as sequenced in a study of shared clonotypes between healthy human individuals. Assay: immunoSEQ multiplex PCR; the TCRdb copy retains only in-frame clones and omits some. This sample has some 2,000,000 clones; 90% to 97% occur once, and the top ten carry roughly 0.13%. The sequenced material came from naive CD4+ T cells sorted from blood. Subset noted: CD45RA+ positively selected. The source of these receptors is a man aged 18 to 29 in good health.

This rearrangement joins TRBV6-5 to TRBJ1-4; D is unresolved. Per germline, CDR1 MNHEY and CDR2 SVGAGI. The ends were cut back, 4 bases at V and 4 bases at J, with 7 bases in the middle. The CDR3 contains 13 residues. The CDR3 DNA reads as TGTGCCAGCAGTTTGGCTGGTAATGAAAAACTGTTTTTT. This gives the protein CASSLAGNEKLFF.

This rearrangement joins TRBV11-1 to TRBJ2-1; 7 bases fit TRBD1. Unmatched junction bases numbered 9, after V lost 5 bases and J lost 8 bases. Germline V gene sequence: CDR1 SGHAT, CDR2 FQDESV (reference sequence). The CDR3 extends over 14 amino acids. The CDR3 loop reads CASSQSTGVHEQFF. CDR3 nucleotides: TGTGCCAGCAGCCAATCTACAGGGGTCCATGAGCAGTTCTTC.

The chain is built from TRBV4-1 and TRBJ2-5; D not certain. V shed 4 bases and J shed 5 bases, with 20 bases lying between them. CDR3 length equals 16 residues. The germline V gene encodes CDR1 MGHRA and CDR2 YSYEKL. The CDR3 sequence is CASSLQSYPLAETQYF. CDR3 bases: TGCGCCAGCAGCCTCCAATCTTACCCCCTGGCGGAGACCCAGTACTTC.

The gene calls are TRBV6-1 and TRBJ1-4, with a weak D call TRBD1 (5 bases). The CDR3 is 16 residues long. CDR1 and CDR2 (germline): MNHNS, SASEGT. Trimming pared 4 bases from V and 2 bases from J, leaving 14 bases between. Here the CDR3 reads CASSARRTRTNEKLFF. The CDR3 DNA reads TGTGCCAGCAGTGCCAGGAGGACACGGACTAATGAAAAACTGTTTTTT.

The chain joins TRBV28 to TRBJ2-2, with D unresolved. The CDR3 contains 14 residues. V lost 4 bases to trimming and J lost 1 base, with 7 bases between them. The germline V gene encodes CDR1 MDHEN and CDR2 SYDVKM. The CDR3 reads CASSWSGNTGELFF. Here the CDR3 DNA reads TGTGCCAGCAGTTGGTCAGGGAACACCGGGGAGCTGTTTTTT.

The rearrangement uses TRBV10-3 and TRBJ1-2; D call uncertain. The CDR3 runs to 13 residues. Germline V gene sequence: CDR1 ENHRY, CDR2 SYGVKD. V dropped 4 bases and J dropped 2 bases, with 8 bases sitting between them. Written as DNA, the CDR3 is TGTGCCATCAGTGCGACACCGAACTATGGCTACACCTTC. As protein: CAISATPNYGYTF.

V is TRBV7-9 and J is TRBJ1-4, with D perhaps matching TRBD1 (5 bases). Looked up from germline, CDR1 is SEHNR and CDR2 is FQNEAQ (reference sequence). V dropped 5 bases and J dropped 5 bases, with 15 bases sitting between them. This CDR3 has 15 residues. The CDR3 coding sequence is TGTGCCAGCAGCCTAAGAGGGACTGAGAATGAAAAACTGTTTTTT. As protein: CASSLRGTENEKLFF. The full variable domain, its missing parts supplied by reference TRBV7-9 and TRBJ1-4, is DTGVSQNPRHKITKRGQNVTFRCDPISEHNRLYWYRQTLGQGPEFLTYFQNEAQLEKSRLLSDRFSAERPKGSFSTLEIQRTEQGDSAMYLCASSLRGTENEKLFFGSGTQLSVL.

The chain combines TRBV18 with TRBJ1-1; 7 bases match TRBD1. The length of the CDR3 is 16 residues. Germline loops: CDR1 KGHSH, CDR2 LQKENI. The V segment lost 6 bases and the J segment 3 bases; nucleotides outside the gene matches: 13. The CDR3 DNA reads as TGTGCCAGCTCCCTCTATGGGGCCCAGGGGGACACTGAAGCTTTCTTT. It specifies CASSLYGAQGDTEAFF.

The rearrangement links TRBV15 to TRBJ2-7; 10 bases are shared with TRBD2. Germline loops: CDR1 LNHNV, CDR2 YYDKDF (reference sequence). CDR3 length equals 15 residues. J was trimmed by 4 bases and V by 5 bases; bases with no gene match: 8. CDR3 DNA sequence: TGTGCCACCAGCCCACAAGCACTAGCGGGGTACGAGCAGTACTTC. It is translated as CATSPQALAGYEQYF.

This CDR3 is CASSLQGAAGEYGYTF. DNA of the CDR3: TGTGCCAGCAGTTTACAGGGGGCTGCGGGCGAATATGGCTACACCTTC. This chain uses TRBV28 with TRBJ1-2, with TRBD1 matching over 8 bases. Germline CDR1 is MDHEN and CDR2 is SYDVKM. This CDR3 spans 16 amino acids. J gave up 5 bases and V 2 bases, and 10 bases lay outside the gene matches.

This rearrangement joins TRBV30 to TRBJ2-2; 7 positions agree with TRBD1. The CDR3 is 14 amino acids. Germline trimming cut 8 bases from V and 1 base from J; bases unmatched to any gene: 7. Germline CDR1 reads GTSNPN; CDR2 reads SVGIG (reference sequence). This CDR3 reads CAGPGTENTGELFF. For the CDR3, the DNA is TGTGCCGGCCCCGGGACAGAGAACACCGGGGAGCTGTTTTTT.

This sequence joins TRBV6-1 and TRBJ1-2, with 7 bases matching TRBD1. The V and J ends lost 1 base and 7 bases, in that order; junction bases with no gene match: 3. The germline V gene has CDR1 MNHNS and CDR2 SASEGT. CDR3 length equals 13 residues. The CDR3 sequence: CASSEGQGLGYTF. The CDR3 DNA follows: TGTGCCAGCAGTGAAGGACAGGGACTTGGCTACACCTTC.

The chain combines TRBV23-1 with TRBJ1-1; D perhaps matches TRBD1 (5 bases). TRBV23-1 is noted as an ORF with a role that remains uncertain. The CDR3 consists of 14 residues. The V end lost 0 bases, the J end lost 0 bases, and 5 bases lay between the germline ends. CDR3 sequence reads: CASSQSGVNTEAFF. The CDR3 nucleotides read TGCGCCAGCAGTCAATCAGGGGTGAACACTGAAGCTTTCTTT.

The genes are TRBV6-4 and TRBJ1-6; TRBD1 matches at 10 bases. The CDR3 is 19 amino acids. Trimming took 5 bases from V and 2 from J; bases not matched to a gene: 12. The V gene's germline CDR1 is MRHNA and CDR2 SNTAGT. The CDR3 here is CASSPTGGRNYAYNSPLHF. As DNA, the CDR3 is TGTGCCAGCAGTCCGACAGGGGGCCGCAACTACGCCTATAATTCACCCCTCCACTTT.

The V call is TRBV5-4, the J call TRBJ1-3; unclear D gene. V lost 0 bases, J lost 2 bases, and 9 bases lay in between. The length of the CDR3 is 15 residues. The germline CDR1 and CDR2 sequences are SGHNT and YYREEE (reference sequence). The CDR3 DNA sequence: TGTGCCAGCAGCTTGGTTGGATCCGCTGGAAACACCATATATTTT. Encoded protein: CASSLVGSAGNTIYF.

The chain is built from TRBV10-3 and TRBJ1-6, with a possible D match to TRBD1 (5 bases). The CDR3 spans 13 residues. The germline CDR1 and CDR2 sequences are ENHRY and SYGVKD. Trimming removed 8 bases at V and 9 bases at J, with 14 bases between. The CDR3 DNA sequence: TGTGCCATCGGGGAAGGGGTGGCTTCACCCCTCCACTTT. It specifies CAIGEGVASPLHF.

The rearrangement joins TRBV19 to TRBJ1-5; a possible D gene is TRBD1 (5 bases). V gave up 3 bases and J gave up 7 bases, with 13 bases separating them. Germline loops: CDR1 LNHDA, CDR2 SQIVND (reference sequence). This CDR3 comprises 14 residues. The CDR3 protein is CASSMFVGGQPQHF. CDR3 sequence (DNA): TGTGCCAGTAGTATGTTTGTCGGGGGACAGCCCCAGCATTTT.

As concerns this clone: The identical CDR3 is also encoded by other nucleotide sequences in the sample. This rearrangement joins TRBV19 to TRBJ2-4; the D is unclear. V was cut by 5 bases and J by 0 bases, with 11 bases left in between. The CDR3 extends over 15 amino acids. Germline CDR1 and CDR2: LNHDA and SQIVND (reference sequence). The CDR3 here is CASSSPGLAKNIQYF. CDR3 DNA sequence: TGTGCCAGTAGTTCCCCAGGTCTAGCCAAAAACATTCAGTACTTC.

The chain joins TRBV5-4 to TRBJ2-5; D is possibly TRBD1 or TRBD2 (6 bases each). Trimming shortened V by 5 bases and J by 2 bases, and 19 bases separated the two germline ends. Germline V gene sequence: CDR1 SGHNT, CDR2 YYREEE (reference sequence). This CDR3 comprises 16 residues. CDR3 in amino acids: CASRFTFGGPQETQYF. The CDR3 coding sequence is TGTGCCAGCAGGTTTACATTCGGGGGCCCACAAGAGACCCAGTACTTC.

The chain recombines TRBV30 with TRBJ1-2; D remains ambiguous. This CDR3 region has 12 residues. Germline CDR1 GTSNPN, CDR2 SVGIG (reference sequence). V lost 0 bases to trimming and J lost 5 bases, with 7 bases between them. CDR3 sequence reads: CAWSVGKYGYTF. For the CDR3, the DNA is TGTGCCTGGAGTGTAGGGAAGTATGGCTACACCTTC.

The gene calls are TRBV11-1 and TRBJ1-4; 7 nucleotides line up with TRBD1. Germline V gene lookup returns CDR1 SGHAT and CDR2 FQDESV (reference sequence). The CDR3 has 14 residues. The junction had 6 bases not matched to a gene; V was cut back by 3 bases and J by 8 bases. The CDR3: CASSLRGLGEKLFF. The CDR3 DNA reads TGTGCCAGCAGCTTGAGGGGGCTCGGAGAAAAACTGTTTTTT.

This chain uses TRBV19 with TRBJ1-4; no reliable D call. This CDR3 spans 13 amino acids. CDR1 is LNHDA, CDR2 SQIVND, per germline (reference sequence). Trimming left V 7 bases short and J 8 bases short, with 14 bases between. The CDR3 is CASMTGFYEKLFF. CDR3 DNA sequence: TGTGCCAGTATGACGGGGTTTTACGAAAAACTGTTTTTT.

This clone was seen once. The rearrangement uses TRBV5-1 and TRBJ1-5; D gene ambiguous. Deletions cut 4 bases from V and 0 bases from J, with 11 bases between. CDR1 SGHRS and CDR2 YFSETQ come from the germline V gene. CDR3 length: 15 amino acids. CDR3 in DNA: TGCGCCAGCAGCGTGGGAAGTCATAGCAATCAGCCCCAGCATTTT. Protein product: CASSVGSHSNQPQHF.

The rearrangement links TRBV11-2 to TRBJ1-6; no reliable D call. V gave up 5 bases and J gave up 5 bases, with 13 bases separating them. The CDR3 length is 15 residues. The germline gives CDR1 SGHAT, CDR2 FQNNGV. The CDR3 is CASSPHEAHNSPLHF. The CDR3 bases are TGTGCCAGCAGCCCCCATGAGGCTCATAATTCACCCCTCCACTTT.

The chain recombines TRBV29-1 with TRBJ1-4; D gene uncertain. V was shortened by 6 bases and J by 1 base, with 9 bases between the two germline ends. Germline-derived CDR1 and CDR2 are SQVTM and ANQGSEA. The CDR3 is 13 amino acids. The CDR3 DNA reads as TGCAGCGTGCGGGCCAGAACTAATGAAAAACTGTTTTTT. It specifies CSVRARTNEKLFF.

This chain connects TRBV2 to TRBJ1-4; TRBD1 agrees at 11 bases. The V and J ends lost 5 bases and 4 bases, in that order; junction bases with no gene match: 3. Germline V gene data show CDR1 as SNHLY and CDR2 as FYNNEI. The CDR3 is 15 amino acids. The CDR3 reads CASSWGQGDNEKLFF. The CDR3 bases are TGTGCCAGCAGTTGGGGACAGGGGGATAATGAAAAACTGTTTTTT.